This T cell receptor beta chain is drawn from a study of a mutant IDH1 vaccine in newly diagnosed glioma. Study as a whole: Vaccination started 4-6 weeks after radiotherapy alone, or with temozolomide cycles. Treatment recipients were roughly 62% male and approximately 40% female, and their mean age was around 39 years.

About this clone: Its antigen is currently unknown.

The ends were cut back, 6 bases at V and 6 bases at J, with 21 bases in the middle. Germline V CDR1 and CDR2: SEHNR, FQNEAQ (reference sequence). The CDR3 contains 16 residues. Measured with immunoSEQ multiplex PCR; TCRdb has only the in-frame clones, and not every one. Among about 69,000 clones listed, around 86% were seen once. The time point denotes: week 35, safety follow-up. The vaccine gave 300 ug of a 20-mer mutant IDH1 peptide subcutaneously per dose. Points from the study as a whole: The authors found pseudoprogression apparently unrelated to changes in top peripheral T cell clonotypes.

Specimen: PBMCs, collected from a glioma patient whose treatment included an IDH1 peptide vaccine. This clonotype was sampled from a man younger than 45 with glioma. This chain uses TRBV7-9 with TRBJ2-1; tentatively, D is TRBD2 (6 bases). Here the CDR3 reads CASSPVTGEIGNEQFF. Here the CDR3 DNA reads TGTGCCAGCAGTCCCGTCACGGGAGAAATAGGCAATGAGCAGTTCTTC.